The clone carrying this T cell receptor (beta chain) has just one count. There were only Caucasian adults among the donors, and all lived in Nashville, Tennessee. This sample was included in a study of shared clonotypes between healthy human individuals. Using immunoSEQ multiplex PCR, the repertoire was profiled, and TCRdb retains in-frame clones only, with some absent. Among under 1,100,000 clones listed, about 77% were seen once. The CDR3 loop spans 15 amino acids. Deletions cut 3 bases from V and 2 bases from J, with 15 bases between. CDR1 is SGHDT, CDR2 YYEEEE, per germline. Sequences were obtained from memory CD4+ T cells sorted from blood. Subset specified: CD45RA-negative fraction. The receptor was derived from a man between 18 and 29 years old in good health. The chain links TRBV5-6 to TRBJ2-7, with TRBD1 as a possible D gene (6 bases). CDR3 nucleotide sequence: TGTGCCAGCAGCTCTGAACAGGGTGGTACCTACGAGCAGTACTTC. Its translation is CASSSEQGGTYEQYF.